The T cell receptor (beta chain) under discussion was sequenced for a study of identical twins (dated by TCRdb to 2016 to 2017). Regarding the study in general: The study deep-sequenced TCR alpha and beta repertoires from monozygotic twins, unrelated adults of various ages and cord blood to test whether fetal clonotypes persist. Replicate twin experiments were performed at different times using different library preparation protocols to rule out contamination.

Overall results and qualifications from the work: The excess sharing between twins in beta out-of-frame sequences was weaker because fewer shared sequences reduced the signal-to-noise ratio. Compared with coincidental sharing between unrelated individuals, an excess of low generation-probability sequences was observed among out-of-frame TCR alpha sequences shared between twins. Zero-insertion analyses could be partly confounded by invariant T cells such as MAIT and iNKT, though diverse VJ usage argued against such confounding for most clonotypes. Because the same donors could not be followed over many years, the conclusions depended on cross-sectional statistical analysis. Out-of-frame TCR alpha sharing in monozygotic twins was systematically underestimated by recombination models, whereas sharing between unrelated individuals was in agreement with the recombination models. Abundant cord blood beta clonotypes had fewer insertions, young adult naive repertoires showed a similar but weaker trend, and memory repertoires showed no such trend.

Every donor in the study was a healthy Caucasian. In the germline V gene, CDR1 corresponds to ENHRY and CDR2 to SYGVKD. From the cysteine up to the phenylalanine, the CDR3 has a length of 15 residues. Only CDR3 DNA remains: 45 bases, in frame from the first base. Points on this clonotype: The antigen it binds to is not known. Within one base of it there is no much larger clone, and no base qualities were kept.

The method behind the library was 5' RACE. TCRdb shows the sequencer as Illumina HiSeq 2000. Template switching introduced a universal primer binding site; the final cDNA contained a unique molecular identifier, enabling accurate counting of TCR cDNA molecules. First-strand cDNA for TCR alpha and beta chains was synthesized from specific primers in the conserved constant-segment region. To control for contamination, every cDNA library carried two barcodes: a SMART-Mk sample barcode plus Illumina barcodes. TruSeq adapter sequences along with Illumina sample barcodes were introduced in two successive PCR steps. The TCR alpha and beta cDNA libraries were sequenced on the Illumina HiSeq platform using custom primers. In the authors' own workflow: Raw reads were processed with MiGEC to extract unique molecular identifiers, and MiXCR was used to determine CDR3 positions. Recombination models were inferred per individual with the repgenHMM and IGoR tools using an EM algorithm. The analysis of shared clonotypes was done with the tcR package in R, with sharing normalized by the product of cloneset sizes. Out-of-frame nonproductive sequences were analyzed to study raw recombination free of thymic and clonal selection effects. The public reads were reprocessed in TCRdb via fastp at Q25 and MiXCR, keeping in-frame beta chains. Entries are consolidated by CDR3 protein sequence, retaining the most common genes and DNA. The V and J calls reflect TCRdb's pipeline rather than the authors' work. The sample table records 1.5 million to 2 million distinct CDR3 sequences; about 31% of these occur just once. Of the sample, over 0.25% is held by the ten largest clones.

This clonotype was sampled from a newborn girl in good health. This chain is built from TRBV10-3 and TRBJ2-7; 8 bases in the middle match TRBD2. The J call may be faulty, since TRBJ2-5 better matches the DNA end. The sequencing sample was made of cord blood. The bases are TGTGCCATCAGTGATTCGGCGGGGGGTCAGGAGACCCAGTACTTC. This translates into CAISDSAGGQETQYF.